The 31 T cell receptor beta chains in this list originate from one sample, sequenced in a study of vaccination and CD4 T cells after COVID-19. Treatment: roughly 11-day PBMC culture with coronavirus spike peptide pools or control peptides (ViraFEST assay). With the Oncomine TCR Beta short-read assay, DNA from cultured CD4+ T cells was sequenced. In TCRdb, the PCR reads were re-called with MiXCR into one record per CDR3 protein. The sample holds 15,000 or so distinct CDR3 sequences; 45% are singletons and the top ten take around 18%. Their recognized antigens are unknown. This material consisted of CD4+ T cells from blood, cultured in vitro, taken before SARS-CoV-2 vaccination. The receptor set was obtained from a human donor who received a COVID-19 vaccine.

The chain uses TRBV12-3 or TRBV12-4 and TRBJ2-1; D uncertain. V lost 5 bases and J 9 bases, leaving 17 bases between the germline ends. This CDR3 comprises 14 residues. CDR3 DNA: TGTGCCAGCAGTCGGACCCACTCCCAACCTGAGCAGTTCTTC. Its protein product is CASSRTHSQPEQFF.

The J gene is TRBJ2-7, the V gene TRBV6-2 or TRBV6-3, with 10 bases matching TRBD1. Germline loops: CDR1 MNHEY, CDR2 SVGEGT. J gave up 0 bases and V 0 bases, and 5 bases lay outside the gene matches. The CDR3 is made up of 17 amino acids. DNA of the CDR3: TGTGCCAGCAGTTACTCGACGGGACAGGGGTACTCCTACGAGCAGTACTTC. It specifies CASSYSTGQGYSYEQYF.

The chain employs TRBV12-3 or TRBV12-4 and TRBJ1-1, with a tentative D call TRBD1 (6 bases). Trimming left V 5 bases short and J 5 bases short, with 18 bases between. This CDR3 has 15 residues. The CDR3 region is CASSLSTHTGTEAFF. CDR3 in DNA: TGTGCCAGCAGTCTTAGCACCCATACAGGGACTGAAGCTTTCTTT.

This chain joins TRBV19 and TRBJ1-5, with 7 bases identical to TRBD1. With V trimmed by 4 bases and J by 3 bases, 3 bases remained unmatched. CDR1 LNHDA and CDR2 SQIVND come from the germline V gene (reference sequence). This CDR3 comprises 14 residues. The CDR3 protein is CASSSDRDNQPQHF. The CDR3 DNA follows: TGTGCCAGTAGTAGCGACAGGGACAATCAGCCCCAGCATTTT.

The chain uses TRBV27 and TRBJ1-1; 8 positions match TRBD1. Germline V gene data show CDR1 as MNHEY and CDR2 as SMNVEV (reference sequence). Germline trimming cut 3 bases from V and 4 bases from J; bases unmatched to any gene: 7. CDR3 length equals 15 residues. CDR3 in amino acids: CASSFHPGGITEAFF. DNA for the CDR3: TGTGCCAGCAGTTTCCACCCAGGGGGCATCACTGAAGCTTTCTTT.

This clonotype was found a few times. CDR3 in DNA: TGCAGCTTCCGGGACAGGGTAACAGATACGCAGTATTTT. Residues: CSFRDRVTDTQYF. This chain links TRBV20-1 with TRBJ2-3, with TRBD1 matching over 9 bases. Germline CDR1 reads DFQATT; CDR2 reads SNEGSKA (reference sequence). CDR3 length: 13 residues.

A note on this clonotype: An end of the junction differs from the germline gene, which may be a read error. This chain joins TRBV2 and TRBJ2-3; TRBD2 matches at 8 bases. Germline V gene data show CDR1 as SNHLY and CDR2 as FYNNEI. This CDR3 region has 14 residues. The CDR3 sequence: CASNELADTDTQYF. CDR3 bases: TGTGCCAGCAATGAACTAGCGGACACAGATACGCAGTATTTT.

This clonotype has more than one count but fewer than ten. This rearrangement joins TRBV6-1 to TRBJ1-1, with no clear D. The germline V gene has CDR1 MNHNS and CDR2 SASEGT. The CDR3 runs to 13 residues. Trimming took 1 base from V and 7 from J, leaving 10 bases between them. Written as DNA, the CDR3 is TGTGCCAGCAGTGAAGTTCAAGGGTATGAAGCTTTCTTT. As protein: CASSEVQGYEAFF.

This chain uses TRBV6-1 with TRBJ2-3, with D hard to call. The CDR3 length is 14 residues. The germline gives CDR1 MNHNS, CDR2 SASEGT. V lost 8 bases, J lost 0 bases, and 12 bases lay in between. The DNA for the CDR3 is TGTGCCAGCCCCTCCGAGACAAGCACAGATACGCAGTATTTT. Encoded protein: CASPSETSTDTQYF.

V and J are TRBV7-3 and TRBJ1-2; the match to TRBD1 covers 8 bases. Germline V CDR1 and CDR2: SGHTA, FQGTGA. The CDR3 is made up of 15 amino acids. V was pared by 4 bases and J by 7 bases, with 11 bases of the junction left unmatched. CDR3 residues: CASSSERTGRGGYTF. For the CDR3, the DNA is TGTGCCAGCAGCTCCGAAAGGACAGGGAGAGGTGGCTACACCTTC. The whole variable domain, filled in from reference TRBV7-3 and TRBJ1-2, reads GAGVSQTPSNKVTEKGKYVELRCDPISGHTALYWYRQSLGQGPEFLIYFQGTGAADDSGLPNDRFFAVRPEGSVSTLKIQRTERGDSAVYLCASSSERTGRGGYTFGSGTRLTVV.

J is TRBJ2-1 and V is TRBV10-1, with 11 bases that match TRBD2. The CDR3 contains 15 residues. With V trimmed by 4 bases and J by 3 bases, 2 bases remained unmatched. Germline V gene sequence: CDR1 WNHNN, CDR2 SYGVQD (reference sequence). CDR3 nucleotide sequence: TGCGCCAGCAGTGTCGGGACTAGCGGCTACAATGAGCAGTTCTTC. Amino acids: CASSVGTSGYNEQFF.

The chain joins TRBV11-2 to TRBJ2-5; the match to TRBD1 covers 9 bases. This CDR3 has 15 amino acids. The V and J ends lost 5 bases and 4 bases, in that order; junction bases with no gene match: 8. CDR1 and CDR2 from the germline V gene are SGHAT and FQNNGV. CDR3 protein: CASSPGQGRVETQYF. The CDR3, as DNA: TGTGCCAGCAGCCCCGGACAGGGGAGGGTAGAGACCCAGTACTTC.

The chain employs TRBV2 and TRBJ2-1; D may match TRBD1 or TRBD2 (5 bases each). CDR3 length equals 15 residues. V was cut by 6 bases and J by 0 bases, with 12 bases left in between. Per the germline V gene, CDR1 is SNHLY and CDR2 is FYNNEI. The CDR3 is CASSPGRSSYNEQFF. CDR3 nucleotide sequence: TGTGCCAGCAGCCCGGGGCGGAGCTCCTACAATGAGCAGTTCTTC.

This chain joins TRBV20-1 and TRBJ2-5; 7 bases fit TRBD2. The CDR3 is 13 amino acids. Looked up from germline, CDR1 is DFQATT and CDR2 is SNEGSKA (reference sequence). The J segment lost 2 bases and the V segment lost 3 bases, leaving 3 bases of the junction unmatched. CDR3 amino acids: CSASHSGQETQYF. Written as DNA, the CDR3 is TGCAGTGCTAGTCATAGCGGGCAAGAGACCCAGTACTTC.

V usage is TRBV12-3 or TRBV12-4 and J usage is TRBJ1-2, with D unresolved. This CDR3 contains 13 residues. With 3 bases removed from V and 7 bases from J, the gap between germline ends came to 12 bases. CDR3 sequence: CASSFTLGIGYTF. The CDR3 DNA follows: TGTGCCAGCAGTTTTACCTTGGGCATTGGCTACACCTTC.

This clonotype was detected only a few times. The chain employs TRBV14 and TRBJ1-6, with 9 bases fitting TRBD1. CDR1 and CDR2 (germline): SGHDN, FVKESK. The CDR3 loop spans 15 amino acids. V gave up 2 bases and J gave up 7 bases; unmatched junction bases: 3. The CDR3, as DNA: TGTGCCAGCAGCCAAACCGGGACAGGGAATTCACCCCTCCACTTT. Translation gives CASSQTGTGNSPLHF.

V gene TRBV2 combines with J gene TRBJ2-1; maybe TRBD2 (5 bases). CDR3 length: 14 amino acids. V was pared by 8 bases and J by 1 base, with 12 bases between. Per the germline V gene, CDR1 is SNHLY and CDR2 is FYNNEI. The CDR3 loop is CASGAERSYNEQFF. CDR3 nucleotide sequence: TGTGCCAGCGGAGCGGAGAGGTCCTACAATGAGCAGTTCTTC.

V gene TRBV12-3 or TRBV12-4 combines with J gene TRBJ1-5; tentative D call: TRBD1 (5 bases). This CDR3 has 15 residues. Trimming stripped 5 bases from V and 6 bases from J, with 17 bases between. CDR3 sequence reads: CASSLRAPRGQPQHF. CDR3 bases: TGTGCCAGCAGTCTCCGGGCCCCGAGGGGTCAGCCCCAGCATTTT.

This clonotype came up a few times. The chain carries TRBV19 and TRBJ2-2; D possibly corresponds to TRBD2 (5 bases). The CDR3 consists of 14 residues. The V gene's germline CDR1 is LNHDA and CDR2 SQIVND (reference sequence). V shed 3 bases and J shed 4 bases, with 9 bases lying between them. The CDR3 region has the DNA TGTGCCAGTAGTATTCGGAGGACCACCGGGGAGCTGTTTTTT. Translation: CASSIRRTTGELFF.

The V call is TRBV7-9, the J call TRBJ1-5, with TRBD1 as a possible D gene (5 bases). This CDR3 has 18 amino acids. Trimming left V 1 base short and J 0 bases short, with 16 bases between. Germline V lookup: CDR1 SEHNR, CDR2 FQNEAQ (reference sequence). CDR3 region: CASSLVHTGGVSNQPQHF. CDR3 nucleotide sequence: TGTGCCAGCAGCTTAGTCCACACCGGGGGGGTTAGCAATCAGCCCCAGCATTTT.

This chain links TRBV12-3 or TRBV12-4 with TRBJ1-1, with TRBD1 matching 8 bases. The CDR3 has 15 amino acids. V dropped 5 bases and J dropped 5; count of bases not matched to a gene: 10. CDR3 sequence: CASSPPPTGETEAFF. CDR3 nucleotides: TGTGCCAGCAGTCCTCCTCCGACAGGGGAGACTGAAGCTTTCTTT.

The chain combines TRBV30 with TRBJ1-2; tentative D call: TRBD1 (5 bases). The CDR3 is 13 residues long. V gave up 7 bases and J gave up 6 bases, with 18 bases separating them. Looked up from germline, CDR1 is GTSNPN and CDR2 is SVGIG (reference sequence). CDR3 nucleotides: TGTGCCTCTCAGGGAATAAACGTTGATGGCTACACCTTC. This translates into CASQGINVDGYTF.

The chain has TRBV7-2 and TRBJ2-7; D unresolved. Germline assignment: CDR1 SGHTA and CDR2 FQGNSA. V lost 1 base, J lost 2 bases, and 9 bases lay in between. CDR3 size: 14 residues. This chain's CDR3 is CASSLESGTYEQYF. The CDR3 bases are TGTGCCAGCAGCTTAGAGTCTGGTACCTACGAGCAGTACTTC.

This rearrangement joins TRBV10-1 to TRBJ2-1; tentative D call: TRBD2 (7 bases). This CDR3 region has 13 residues. V lost 0 bases, J lost 9 bases, and 9 bases lay in between. Germline CDR1 WNHNN, CDR2 SYGVQD (reference sequence). CDR3 loop: CASSESGGPEQFF. CDR3 DNA: TGCGCCAGCAGTGAGTCGGGGGGGCCTGAGCAGTTCTTC.

The rearrangement links TRBV11-3 to TRBJ2-3; D is unclear. CDR3 length: 14 residues. Trimming removed 1 base from V and 0 bases from J, with 5 bases in between. CDR1 is SGHNT, CDR2 YENEEA, per germline. The CDR3 here is CASSLASSTDTQYF. The CDR3 bases are TGTGCCAGCAGCTTAGCTTCGAGCACAGATACGCAGTATTTT.

The rearrangement uses TRBV5-4 and TRBJ1-3; D is unclear. V was shortened by 2 bases and J by 0 bases, with 9 bases between the two germline ends. The CDR3 sequence is 15 residues long. The germline CDR1 and CDR2 sequences are SGHNT and YYREEE (reference sequence). The CDR3 reads CASSLSPASGNTIYF. The CDR3 DNA sequence: TGTGCCAGCAGCTTAAGCCCAGCCTCTGGAAACACCATATATTTT. The full variable domain, with the rest looked up from reference TRBV5-4 and TRBJ1-3, is ETGVTQSPTHLIKTRGQQVTLRCSSQSGHNTVSWYQQALGQGPQFIFQYYREEENGRGNFPPRFSGLQFPNYSSELNVNALELDDSALYLCASSLSPASGNTIYFGEGSWLTVV.

CDR3 in DNA: TGTGCCAGCAGCCAAGGGTCCAGCGGGGGGGCCGGGGAGACCCAGTACTTC. Amino acid sequence: CASSQGSSGGAGETQYF. This chain uses TRBV4-2 with TRBJ2-5; 10 positions agree with TRBD2. The CDR3 runs to 17 residues. Losses at the gene ends were 1 base for V and 5 bases for J; bases not matched to a gene: 10. Germline assignment: CDR1 LGHNA and CDR2 YNFKEQ.

V is TRBV4-1 and J is TRBJ1-5; D unclear. V was trimmed by 0 bases and J by 4 bases, leaving 4 bases between them. Germline V gives CDR1 MGHRA, CDR2 YSYEKL. This CDR3 is built from 13 residues. CDR3 bases: TGCGCCAGCAGCCAAGATTTAAATCAGCCCCAGCATTTT. Translating it yields CASSQDLNQPQHF.

The table lists this clonotype with a few counts. The chain carries TRBV7-7 and TRBJ2-1; D is unclear. The CDR3 sequence is 15 residues long. Per the germline V gene, CDR1 is SSHAT and CDR2 is FNYEAQ (reference sequence). With 1 base removed from V and 5 bases from J, the gap between germline ends came to 12 bases. As DNA, the CDR3 is TGTGCCAGCAGCTTAGGTGGGCCTTTTGACAATGAGCAGTTCTTC. Amino acid sequence: CASSLGGPFDNEQFF.

The chain combines TRBV12-3 or TRBV12-4 with TRBJ2-3, with TRBD2 identical over 7 bases. The trim removed 2 bases at V and 1 base at J, leaving 0 bases unmatched. This CDR3 comprises 14 residues. The CDR3: CASSLLAGTDTQYF. CDR3 in DNA: TGTGCCAGCAGTTTACTAGCGGGCACAGATACGCAGTATTTT.

This clonotype showed up just a few times. The chain has TRBV10-3 and TRBJ1-1, with TRBD1 identical over 7 bases. The CDR3 length is 13 residues. Germline V CDR1 and CDR2: ENHRY, SYGVKD. V gave up 11 bases and J gave up 0 bases; unmatched junction bases: 6. DNA of the CDR3: TGTGCCGGAAGGGACAGATTGAACACTGAAGCTTTCTTT. This codes for CAGRDRLNTEAFF.